These 2 T cell receptor beta chains originate from one sample sequenced in a study of cytomegalovirus exposure and HLA in healthy donors. The PCR used 60 Vbeta and 13 Jbeta primers. Measured with immunoSEQ multiplex PCR; TCRdb has only the in-frame clones, and not every one. The sample includes under 100,000 clones, more than 50% of them seen just once. The sample was PBMCs. These receptors all come from a woman between 40 and 50 years old in good health and CMV-seropositive.

The rearrangement uses TRBV30 and TRBJ1-2; 10 bases are shared with TRBD1. The CDR3 length is 13 residues. After removal of 8 bases from V and 7 bases from J, the junction contained 10 bases not matched to a gene. The V gene's germline CDR1 is GTSNPN and CDR2 SVGIG (reference sequence). The CDR3 DNA reads TGTGCCGGAACCCGGGACAGGGGTTCTGGCTACACCTTC. Encoded protein: CAGTRDRGSGYTF. Based on the CDR3 plus reference TRBV30 and TRBJ1-2, the full variable domain is SQTIHQWPATLVQPVGSPLSLECTVEGTSNPNLYWYRQAAGRGLQLLFYSVGIGQISSEVPQNLSASRPQDRQFILSSKKLLLSDSGFYLCAGTRDRGSGYTFGSGTRLTVV.

The chain is built from TRBV7-9 and TRBJ1-2, with TRBD1 matching over 10 bases. J was trimmed by 5 bases and V by 5 bases; bases with no gene match: 5. Germline V gene data show CDR1 as SEHNR and CDR2 as FQNEAQ (reference sequence). There are 14 residues in the CDR3. Written as DNA, the CDR3 is TGTGCCAGCAGCCCGACAGGGGGCAGGTATGGCTACACCTTC. It encodes CASSPTGGRYGYTF.